This T cell receptor beta chain was observed in a study of Ad26.COV2.S vaccination and SARS-CoV-2 variants. Study in general: Ad26.COV2.S shots went into the muscle once or twice, 56 days apart. Overall study findings and caveats: Responses of spike-specific T cells (both CD8+ and CD4+) reportedly showed substantial breadth after vaccination.

Assay used: immunoSEQ multiplex PCR; TCRdb lists only in-frame clones, some missing. The sample has around 320,000 clones, around 84% seen once. Germline V lookup: CDR1 MNHEY, CDR2 SVGAGI. This CDR3 contains 13 residues. Trimming took off 6 bases at V and 5 bases at J, with 13 bases between the two ends. With regard to this clone: Its antigen is not identified.

Regarding treatment: around 19 received Ad26.COV2.S at low or high dose, single or two shots; about 5 received placebo; per-sample allocation not given. Material that was analyzed had been drawn on day 63 after the first vaccine or placebo injection. Based in Boston, the donor was an adult of 18-55 years. The chain links TRBV6-5 to TRBJ2-5; tentative D call: TRBD2 (6 bases). Sequenced here: peripheral blood, sampled in a trial of Ad26.COV2.S vaccine versus placebo. This TCR was recovered from a person between 18 and 60 years old who received the Ad26.COV2.S COVID-19 vaccine or a placebo. CDR3 DNA: TGTGCCAGCAGCCGCCCGGGGGAGGAGACCCAGTACTTC. Translating gives CASSRPGEETQYF.